These T cell receptor beta chains were read from a single sample in a study of blood T cells in healthy people across ages. MiXCR, run by TCRdb on the 5' RACE reads, gives a single entry per CDR3 protein. The table lists about 1.8 million distinct CDR3 sequences, about 50% of them singletons. The sample comprised blood. Receptors originate from a woman in her 40s in good health. Each CDR3 is given with its conserved first and last residue. Fields, in order: clone size, J gene, V gene, D gene, CDR3 protein, CDR3 DNA. D genes are given only for firm matches. Clone size, where shown, is once, few, many, or a class for clones that have expanded.

clone size: .; J gene: TRBJ2-5; V gene: TRBV20-1; D gene: TRBD2; CDR3 protein: CSARKTSGQETQYF; CDR3 DNA: TGCAGTGCTAGAAAGACTAGCGGTCAAGAGACCCAGTACTTC
clone size: few; J gene: TRBJ2-1; V gene: TRBV4-3; D gene: .; CDR3 protein: CASSQEGEGNEQFF; CDR3 DNA: TGCGCCAGCAGCCAAGAAGGGGAAGGGAATGAGCAGTTCTTC
clone size: few; J gene: TRBJ2-7; V gene: TRBV20-1; D gene: TRBD2; CDR3 protein: CSAGRLAGVYEQYF; CDR3 DNA: TGCAGTGCGGGTCGACTAGCGGGGGTCTACGAGCAGTACTTC
clone size: .; J gene: TRBJ2-4; V gene: TRBV28; D gene: .; CDR3 protein: CASSWGELAKNIQYF; CDR3 DNA: TGTGCCAGCAGTTGGGGAGAACTAGCCAAAAACATTCAGTACTTC
clone size: few; J gene: TRBJ2-4; V gene: TRBV10-3; D gene: .; CDR3 protein: CAITRGQYF; CDR3 DNA: TGTGCCATCACGAGAGGGCAGTACTTC
clone size: .; J gene: TRBJ2-7; V gene: TRBV7-2; D gene: .; CDR3 protein: CASSSSFGAEQYF; CDR3 DNA: .
clone size: once; J gene: TRBJ1-1; V gene: TRBV10-3; D gene: .; CDR3 protein: CAIRRDLNTEAFF; CDR3 DNA: TGTGCCATCAGGAGAGATTTGAACACTGAAGCTTTCTTT
clone size: few; J gene: TRBJ2-3; V gene: TRBV24-1; D gene: .; CDR3 protein: CATSDLPGSTDTQYF; CDR3 DNA: TGTGCCACCAGTGATTTGCCCGGATCTACAGATACGCAGTATTTT
clone size: .; J gene: TRBJ1-2; V gene: TRBV30; D gene: TRBD1; CDR3 protein: CAWQEDREPINYGYTF; CDR3 DNA: TGTGCCTGGCAAGAAGACAGGGAGCCAATTAACTATGGCTACACCTTC
clone size: .; J gene: TRBJ1-4; V gene: TRBV7-2; D gene: .; CDR3 protein: CASSLRSGDVEKLFF; CDR3 DNA: TGTGCCAGCAGCCTCAGGTCGGGGGATGTTGAAAAACTGTTTTTT
clone size: .; J gene: TRBJ2-3; V gene: TRBV7-8; D gene: .; CDR3 protein: CASSPDRGTQYF; CDR3 DNA: TGTGCCAGCAGCCCCGACCGGGGCACGCAGTATTTT
clone size: .; J gene: TRBJ2-7; V gene: TRBV6-2/TRBV6-3; D gene: .; CDR3 protein: CASKEGWSEQYF; CDR3 DNA: TGTGCCAGCAAGGAGGGGTGGTCCGAGCAGTACTTC
clone size: few; J gene: TRBJ2-1; V gene: TRBV11-1; D gene: .; CDR3 protein: CASRHNNEQFF; CDR3 DNA: TGTGCCAGCAGGCATAACAATGAGCAGTTCTTC
clone size: .; J gene: TRBJ2-3; V gene: TRBV13; D gene: TRBD1; CDR3 protein: CASKGGQGRTDTQYF; CDR3 DNA: TGTGCCAGCAAGGGGGGACAGGGCCGCACAGATACGCAGTATTTT
clone size: .; J gene: TRBJ2-3; V gene: TRBV3-1; D gene: .; CDR3 protein: CASSLNRDLGTQYF; CDR3 DNA: TGTGCCAGCAGCCTAAACCGGGACCTTGGTACGCAGTATTTT